The clone carrying this T cell receptor beta chain was seen a few times. Its target is not known. These data come from a study of response to subunit inactivated influenza vaccine. Study-level points and caveats: Only a handful of new T cells, the authors suggested, are recruited with each seasonal influenza vaccination.

TCRdb redid the calling of the RT-PCR reads with MiXCR, one entry per CDR3 protein. The repertoire holds approximately 700,000 distinct CDR3 sequences, with around 13% as singletons. The sample was PBMCs from blood, taken roughly 15 days before vaccination. This receptor was identified in a man in his forties or fifties who received an inactivated influenza vaccine.

CDR3 in DNA: TGTGCCAGCAGCCCTCTGGGGCGGGGGGGCACAGATACGCAGTATTTT. Translating it yields CASSPLGRGGTDTQYF. This chain joins TRBV6-2 or TRBV6-3 and TRBJ2-3; 8 bases are a match to TRBD2. The trim removed 6 bases at V and 1 base at J, leaving 9 bases unmatched. The CDR3 is 16 amino acids. Germline V gene data show CDR1 as MNHEY and CDR2 as SVGEGT.